The 17 T cell receptor beta chains below were found in one sample sequenced in a study of T cells after yellow fever vaccination. MiXCR was run by TCRdb on the 5' RACE reads, yielding one entry per CDR3 protein. The sample records 340,000 or so distinct CDR3 sequences, 12% being singletons. This specimen was CD4+ T cells sorted from PBMCs, taken 15 days after the yellow fever booster vaccination. The receptors derive from a man between 18 and 29 years old who received the YFV17D yellow fever vaccine.

This clonotype occurred a few times. This sequence joins TRBV6-1 and TRBJ2-7, with D perhaps TRBD2 (6 bases). This CDR3 is 13 amino acids long. V gave up 7 bases and J gave up 3 bases, with 13 bases separating them. The V gene's germline CDR1 is MNHNS and CDR2 SASEGT. The CDR3, as DNA: TGTGCCAGCACTTGGGACTTAAGCTACGAGCAGTACTTC. This encodes CASTWDLSYEQYF.

This clonotype has more than one count but fewer than ten. The rearrangement links TRBV7-6 to TRBJ2-7; no reliable D call. Trimming shortened V by 5 bases and J by 3 bases, and 14 bases separated the two germline ends. This CDR3 has 14 amino acids. From germline, CDR1 is SGHVS and CDR2 FNYEAQ. The CDR3 DNA reads as TGTGCCAGCAGCCGCACCCAGGCGGACTACGAGCAGTACTTC. Encoded protein: CASSRTQADYEQYF. Variable domain in full (rest from reference TRBV7-6 and TRBJ2-7): GAGVSQSPRYKVTKRGQDVALRCDPISGHVSLYWYRQALGQGPEFLTYFNYEAQQDKSGLPNDRFSAERPEGSISTLTIQRTEQRDSAMYRCASSRTQADYEQYFGPGTRLTVT.

The genes are TRBV18 and TRBJ1-6, with a possible D match to TRBD1 (5 bases). The CDR3 has 17 amino acids. Germline loops: CDR1 KGHSH, CDR2 LQKENI. The V gene lost 2 bases and the J gene lost 5 bases, with 16 bases spanning the gap. The CDR3 sequence is CASSPLSGGADNSPLHF. Here the CDR3 DNA reads TGTGCCAGCTCACCATTAAGCGGCGGGGCGGATAATTCACCCCTCCACTTT.

There are many counts of this clonotype. The CDR3 DNA follows: TGTGCTAGTGGTTCCCGACCCCTGGAAGAGACCCAGTACTTC. As protein: CASGSRPLEETQYF. V gene TRBV12-5 combines with J gene TRBJ2-5; D is unclear. CDR1 is LGHNT and CDR2 is FRNRAP in the germline V gene. V was pared by 4 bases and J by 3 bases, with 12 bases between. CDR3 length: 14 residues.

This clonotype was seen only a few times. The chain uses TRBV18 and TRBJ2-1; D possibly uses TRBD1 or TRBD2 (7 bases each). Germline CDR1 is KGHSH and CDR2 is LQKENI. V was cut by 2 bases and J by 15 bases, with 26 bases left in between. The CDR3 runs to 16 residues. The CDR3 spells CASSPMTLAGGETGFF. As DNA, the CDR3 is TGTGCCAGCTCACCAATGACCCTTGCAGGGGGGGAGACAGGGTTCTTC.

The chain joins TRBV29-1 to TRBJ1-4; TRBD1 aligns across 7 bases. Germline lookup yields CDR1 SQVTM and CDR2 ANQGSEA. The V and J ends lost 0 bases and 13 bases, in that order; junction bases with no gene match: 11. The CDR3 is 14 residues long. CDR3 in amino acids: CSVEDNRGGVGLFF. The DNA of the CDR3 is TGCAGCGTTGAAGATAACAGGGGAGGGGTTGGACTGTTTTTT.

The CDR3 sequence is CASVTASGNTIYF. Here the CDR3 DNA reads TGTGCCAGCGTAACAGCCTCTGGAAACACCATATATTTT. The chain couples TRBV28 to TRBJ1-3; the D is unclear. V dropped 8 bases and J dropped 0 bases, with 8 bases sitting between them. Germline V gene data show CDR1 as MDHEN and CDR2 as SYDVKM. This CDR3 is 13 amino acids long.

The V gene is TRBV12-3 or TRBV12-4, the J gene TRBJ2-1; D is tentatively TRBD1 or TRBD2 (5 bases each). This CDR3 has 14 residues. Trimming pared 6 bases from V and 10 bases from J, leaving 19 bases between. CDR3 in amino acids: CASSRDRKGWEQFF. CDR3 DNA: TGTGCCAGCAGCCGGGACCGCAAAGGGTGGGAGCAGTTCTTC.

At least ten counts were recorded for this clonotype. The chain joins TRBV23-1 to TRBJ2-3, with D maybe TRBD2 (5 bases). TRBV23-1 is an ORF; its function is uncertain. The CDR3 length is 16 residues. V lost 0 bases and J lost 4, with 14 bases in between. The CDR3 here is CASSQSNSGKPDTQYF. Written as DNA, the CDR3 is TGCGCCAGCAGTCAATCGAACTCGGGGAAACCAGATACGCAGTATTTT.

The chain links TRBV2 to TRBJ2-5, with D uncertain. The germline V gene encodes CDR1 SNHLY and CDR2 FYNNEI. This CDR3 spans 14 amino acids. The V gene lost 5 bases and the J gene lost 5 bases, with 15 bases spanning the gap. The DNA of the CDR3 is TGTGCCAGCAGTCCTAGTTGGGGTGGGGAGACCCAGTACTTC. It is translated as CASSPSWGGETQYF. The full variable domain, completed using reference TRBV2 and TRBJ2-5, is EPEVTQTPSHQVTQMGQEVILRCVPISNHLYFYWYRQILGQKVEFLVSFYNNEISEKSEIFDDQFSVERPDGSNFTLKIRSTKLEDSAMYFCASSPSWGGETQYFGPGTRLLVL.

This clonotype was counted at least ten times. The chain carries TRBV15 and TRBJ2-5, with TRBD2 matching 7 bases. The CDR3 covers 15 residues. Per germline, CDR1 LNHNV and CDR2 YYDKDF (reference sequence). With 8 bases clipped from V and 2 bases from J, the junction kept 11 bases outside the gene matches. The CDR3 DNA reads as TGTGCCACCCGAAGGGGCGGGGGACGACAAGAGACCCAGTACTTC. Protein product: CATRRGGGRQETQYF.

Ten or more counts support this clonotype. J is TRBJ2-7 and V is TRBV5-1; D is unclear. The germline CDR1 and CDR2 sequences are SGHRS and YFSETQ. V was cut by 1 base and J by 4 bases, with 9 bases left in between. The CDR3 is made up of 13 amino acids. The CDR3 DNA sequence: TGCGCCAGCAGCTTGTCACGTTCGTACGAGCAGTACTTC. This codes for CASSLSRSYEQYF.

The chain couples TRBV7-2 to TRBJ2-7; 10 bases match TRBD2. The CDR3 extends over 16 amino acids. CDR1 and CDR2 (germline): SGHTA, FQGNSA. Trimming removed 0 bases from V and 1 base from J; junction bases left unmatched: 3. The CDR3 is CASSLASGRSSYEQYF. Here the CDR3 DNA reads TGTGCCAGCAGCTTAGCTAGCGGGAGGAGTTCCTACGAGCAGTACTTC.

This sequence joins TRBV2 and TRBJ2-7, with TRBD2 matching 11 bases. J lost 4 bases, V lost 8 bases, and 10 bases had no gene match. The CDR3 sequence is 15 residues long. Germline CDR1 and CDR2: SNHLY and FYNNEI. CDR3 amino acids: CASVKQIAGGYEQYF. The DNA of the CDR3 is TGTGCCAGCGTAAAGCAAATAGCGGGGGGGTACGAGCAGTACTTC. Combining the CDR3 with reference TRBV2 and TRBJ2-7 gives the whole variable domain EPEVTQTPSHQVTQMGQEVILRCVPISNHLYFYWYRQILGQKVEFLVSFYNNEISEKSEIFDDQFSVERPDGSNFTLKIRSTKLEDSAMYFCASVKQIAGGYEQYFGPGTRLTVT.

The chain links TRBV7-2 to TRBJ2-1; 11 bases line up with TRBD2. Trimming took 5 bases from V and 10 from J; bases not matched to a gene: 7. CDR1 SGHTA and CDR2 FQGNSA come from the germline V gene. CDR3 length equals 14 residues. The CDR3 spells CASSRASGGYEQFF. CDR3 nucleotides: TGTGCCAGCAGCCGAGCTAGCGGGGGGTACGAGCAGTTCTTC. Looking up the rest from reference TRBV7-2 and TRBJ2-1 gives the full variable domain: GAGVSQSPSNKVTEKGKDVELRCDPISGHTALYWYRQSLGQGLEFLIYFQGNSAPDKSGLPSDRFSAERTGGSVSTLTIQRTQQEDSAVYLCASSRASGGYEQFFGPGTRLTVL.

This clonotype was seen a handful of times. This sequence joins TRBV5-1 and TRBJ1-1; maybe TRBD1 (5 bases). Trimming took off 2 bases at V and 4 bases at J, with 15 bases between the two ends. This CDR3 contains 15 residues. The V gene's germline CDR1 is SGHRS and CDR2 YFSETQ. The DNA for the CDR3 is TGCGCCAGCAGCTTAGCCGGGACTACCGGCACTGAAGCTTTCTTT. As protein: CASSLAGTTGTEAFF.

V usage is TRBV5-1 and J usage is TRBJ2-7, with TRBD2 matching 8 bases. Germline CDR1 and CDR2: SGHRS and YFSETQ. V lost 0 bases, J lost 6 bases, and 2 bases stayed unmatched. The CDR3 totals 13 residues. The CDR3 loop reads CASSLERGSEQYV. The CDR3 DNA reads as TGCGCCAGCAGCTTGGAGCGGGGGAGCGAGCAGTACGTC.